The 25 T cell receptor beta chains below all came from one sample that was sequenced in a study of CD8 T cells in Susac syndrome. A quantity of roughly 0.5 to 1 ug RNA underwent reverse transcription using random hexamers. TCRdb independently ran MiXCR on the immunoSEQ multiplex PCR reads; one entry per CDR3 protein. The sample contains approximately 180,000 distinct CDR3 sequences, 93% of which appear only once. The source material was CD4+ T cells from PBMCs. These receptors were collected from a human donor with multiple sclerosis.

V gene TRBV5-1 combines with J gene TRBJ1-2; perhaps TRBD1 as D (5 bases). Per the germline V gene, CDR1 is SGHRS and CDR2 is YFSETQ. This CDR3 has 14 amino acids. V was pared by 1 base and J by 3 bases, with 10 bases between. The CDR3 DNA reads as TGCGCCAGCAGCTTGATGGGACGGGACTATGGCTACACCTTC. Protein: CASSLMGRDYGYTF. Drawing the rest from reference TRBV5-1 and TRBJ1-2, the complete variable domain is KAGVTQTPRYLIKTRGQQVTLSCSPISGHRSVSWYQQTPGQGLQFLFEYFSETQRNKGNFPGRFSGRQFSNSRSEMNVSTLELGDSALYLCASSLMGRDYGYTFGSGTRLTVV.

The chain joins TRBV5-1 to TRBJ2-3; 8 bases fit TRBD2. The CDR3 extends over 15 amino acids. CDR1 SGHRS and CDR2 YFSETQ come from the germline V gene. V trimming: 2 bases; J trimming: 3 bases; junction bases outside the gene matches: 5. CDR3 in amino acids: CASSFSGEGTDTQYF. The CDR3 DNA reads TGCGCCAGCAGCTTTAGCGGGGAAGGGACAGATACGCAGTATTTT.

V gene TRBV12-3 or TRBV12-4 combines with J gene TRBJ1-4, with a tentative D call TRBD1 (5 bases). Trimming stripped 3 bases from V and 10 bases from J, with 9 bases between. This CDR3 spans 12 amino acids. The CDR3 DNA follows: TGTGCCAGCAGTTTCGGGGGGGTAAAACTGTTTTTT. Protein sequence: CASSFGGVKLFF.

This chain uses TRBV5-1 with TRBJ1-1; TRBD1 matches at 9 bases. V shed 4 bases, J shed 4 bases, and the junction held 11 bases outside the gene matches. The CDR3 is made up of 16 amino acids. From germline, CDR1 is SGHRS and CDR2 YFSETQ. The DNA for the CDR3 is TGCGCCAGCAGCCCCGGGACAGGGACATGGGGCACTGAAGCTTTCTTT. This encodes CASSPGTGTWGTEAFF.

This chain connects TRBV12-3 or TRBV12-4 to TRBJ1-2; maybe TRBD1 (5 bases). Deletions cut 5 bases from V and 3 bases from J, with 7 bases between. The CDR3 is 12 residues long. The CDR3 is CASSRDHYGYTF. CDR3 nucleotides: TGTGCCAGCAGTCGGGACCACTATGGCTACACCTTC.

This sequence joins TRBV3-1 and TRBJ1-1; TRBD1 is a possible D gene (5 bases). V lost 4 bases and J 3 bases, leaving 12 bases between the germline ends. The CDR3 consists of 14 residues. CDR1 and CDR2 from the germline V gene are LGHDT and YNNKEL (reference sequence). DNA of the CDR3: TGTGCCAGCAGCCCGACAGAGGGGTACACTGAAGCTTTCTTT. Its protein is CASSPTEGYTEAFF.

The J gene is TRBJ2-7, the V gene TRBV30; D may correspond to TRBD1 or TRBD2 (6 bases each). Germline V gives CDR1 GTSNPN, CDR2 SVGIG (reference sequence). The length of the CDR3 is 14 residues. V dropped 0 bases and J dropped 3 bases, with 12 bases sitting between them. CDR3 protein: CAWSVRGGLYEQYF. The CDR3 bases are TGTGCCTGGAGTGTACGAGGGGGGCTCTACGAGCAGTACTTC.

Only one count was recorded for this clonotype. This chain connects TRBV20-1 to TRBJ2-7; TRBD2 matches at 13 bases. J gave up 1 base and V 7 bases, and 4 bases lay outside the gene matches. Germline V lookup: CDR1 DFQATT, CDR2 SNEGSKA (reference sequence). This CDR3 is 14 amino acids long. The CDR3 protein is CSGSTSGRSYEQYF. For the CDR3, the DNA is TGCAGTGGCTCGACTAGCGGGAGGTCCTACGAGCAGTACTTC.

The gene calls are TRBV10-3 and TRBJ2-1; 13 nucleotides match TRBD2. CDR1 is ENHRY and CDR2 is SYGVKD in the germline V gene. The CDR3 has 15 amino acids. J lost 4 bases, V lost 7 bases, and 4 bases had no gene match. CDR3 protein: CAITPGLAGYNEQFF. CDR3 DNA sequence: TGTGCCATCACCCCGGGACTAGCGGGATACAATGAGCAGTTCTTC.

J is TRBJ2-2 and V is TRBV7-9; 8 positions match TRBD1. V was pared by 3 bases and J by 7 bases, with 13 bases of the junction left unmatched. Germline V gene sequence: CDR1 SEHNR, CDR2 FQNEAQ (reference sequence). The CDR3 is 17 residues long. This chain's CDR3 is CASSLFGTGHRLGELFF. The CDR3 region has the DNA TGTGCCAGCAGCTTGTTCGGGACAGGACATCGGCTCGGGGAGCTGTTTTTT.

The rearrangement uses TRBV24-1 and TRBJ2-2; no reliable D call. The CDR3 runs 18 residues. Per germline, CDR1 KGHDR and CDR2 SFDVKD. V was cut by 4 bases and J by 0 bases, with 17 bases left in between. The CDR3 sequence: CATSDPEDTVSNTGELFF. Written as DNA, the CDR3 is TGTGCCACCAGTGACCCCGAAGACACCGTATCGAACACCGGGGAGCTGTTTTTT.

The chain recombines TRBV2 with TRBJ1-6; possibly TRBD1 for D (5 bases). The CDR3 is 13 residues long. V lost 7 bases and J 6 bases, leaving 10 bases between the germline ends. Germline CDR1 reads SNHLY; CDR2 reads FYNNEI. The CDR3 loop reads CASIGQGNSPLHF. The DNA of the CDR3 is TGTGCCAGCATAGGGCAGGGTAATTCACCCCTCCACTTT.

V and J are TRBV12-3 or TRBV12-4 and TRBJ1-1; D call uncertain. The CDR3 has 13 amino acids. V was clipped by 7 bases and J by 4 bases, with 13 bases between them. CDR3 sequence reads: CASIAMAATEAFF. In nucleotides, the CDR3 is TGTGCCAGCATTGCCATGGCAGCCACTGAAGCTTTCTTT.

V is TRBV27 and J is TRBJ2-7; D may be TRBD1 (5 bases). V lost 2 bases, J lost 7 bases, and 12 bases lay in between. CDR3 size: 13 residues. Germline CDR1 is MNHEY and CDR2 is SMNVEV (reference sequence). CDR3 residues: CASSLEAGAEQYF. The CDR3 DNA sequence: TGTGCCAGCAGTTTAGAGGCTGGGGCTGAGCAGTACTTC.

The rearrangement joins TRBV10-2 to TRBJ1-4; 10 bases line up with TRBD1. Germline V gives CDR1 WSHSY, CDR2 SAAADI. Germline trimming cut 8 bases from V and 6 bases from J; bases unmatched to any gene: 6. There are 14 residues in the CDR3. The CDR3 DNA is TGCGCCAGCGTTCGGGACAGGGGATATGAAAAACTGTTTTTT. Protein sequence: CASVRDRGYEKLFF.

This clonotype was seen just once. The chain uses TRBV11-2 and TRBJ1-1; no reliable D call. The V gene's germline CDR1 is SGHAT and CDR2 FQNNGV. Trimming stripped 1 base from V and 8 bases from J, with 11 bases between. This CDR3 region has 13 residues. For the CDR3, the DNA is TGTGCCAGCAGCTTAGTCCTCGTCCGCGAAGCTTTCTTT. The encoded protein is CASSLVLVREAFF.

This rearrangement joins TRBV29-1 to TRBJ2-1; the D is unclear. This CDR3 spans 11 amino acids. The V end lost 4 bases, the J end lost 10 bases, and 11 bases lay between the germline ends. Germline CDR1 reads SQVTM; CDR2 reads ANQGSEA. This chain's CDR3 is CSVVALAEQFF. The CDR3 DNA reads as TGCAGCGTTGTTGCTCTCGCGGAGCAGTTCTTC.

The V call is TRBV28, the J call TRBJ1-4, with no clear D. This CDR3 spans 14 amino acids. The V gene's germline CDR1 is MDHEN and CDR2 SYDVKM. Between the trimmed V and J ends, which lost 2 bases and 7 bases, there was a span of 11 bases. CDR3 amino acids: CASSLATQIEKLFF. The CDR3 region has the DNA TGTGCCAGCAGTTTAGCTACGCAGATTGAAAAACTGTTTTTT.

The V and J genes are TRBV15 and TRBJ2-1; 9 positions agree with TRBD1. The CDR3 has 14 amino acids. V dropped 1 base and J dropped 12; count of bases not matched to a gene: 7. CDR1 and CDR2 (germline): LNHNV, YYDKDF (reference sequence). The CDR3 is CATSRGDRVAAQFF. The CDR3 DNA follows: TGTGCCACCAGCAGAGGGGACAGGGTGGCTGCGCAGTTCTTC.

The chain carries TRBV11-2 and TRBJ2-7, with 11 positions matching TRBD2. Germline-derived CDR1 and CDR2 are SGHAT and FQNNGV. The CDR3 loop spans 15 amino acids. V shed 5 bases, J shed 6 bases, and the junction held 9 bases outside the gene matches. The CDR3 loop reads CASSPPSSGRREQYF. The CDR3 DNA reads TGTGCCAGCAGCCCGCCTTCTAGCGGGAGGCGCGAGCAGTACTTC.

The chain is built from TRBV12-3 or TRBV12-4 and TRBJ1-1; TRBD1 agrees at 7 bases. Unmatched junction bases numbered 5, after V lost 1 base and J lost 6 bases. The CDR3 has 14 amino acids. The CDR3 region has the DNA TGTGCCAGCAGTTTAGGGCAGGGGGACCCTGAAGCTTTCTTT. It yields the protein CASSLGQGDPEAFF.

CDR3 nucleotides: TGCAGTGCTAGAGGGGAGCTTGGGCAGTTCTTC. This codes for CSARGELGQFF. The V and J genes are TRBV20-1 and TRBJ2-1; weak D call: TRBD2 (5 bases). Germline V lookup: CDR1 DFQATT, CDR2 SNEGSKA (reference sequence). CDR3 length: 11 residues. The V end lost 1 base, the J end lost 12 bases, and 10 bases lay between the germline ends.

This clonotype came up once. The CDR3 sequence: CASSTLSGSSYNEQFF. The CDR3 coding sequence is TGTGCCAGCAGTACCTTAAGCGGGAGCTCCTACAATGAGCAGTTCTTC. The chain has TRBV6-1 and TRBJ2-1; 8 bases agree with TRBD2. CDR1 and CDR2 from the germline V gene are MNHNS and SASEGT. Trimming removed 5 bases from V and 0 bases from J; junction bases left unmatched: 6. The CDR3 spans 16 residues.

The V gene is TRBV7-3, the J gene TRBJ2-3; TRBD2 matches 9 bases. The CDR3 totals 14 residues. J lost 6 bases, V lost 5 bases, and 6 bases had no gene match. CDR1 SGHTA and CDR2 FQGTGA come from the germline V gene. CDR3 in amino acids: CASSRQGLADTQYF. CDR3 coding DNA: TGTGCCAGCAGCCGACAAGGACTAGCGGATACGCAGTATTTT.

This clonotype was observed a few times. The gene calls are TRBV5-1 and TRBJ2-7, with D perhaps TRBD2 (6 bases). The V and J ends lost 6 bases and 5 bases respectively, with 21 bases between them. CDR3 length: 15 amino acids. Germline CDR1 is SGHRS and CDR2 is YFSETQ. CDR3 residues: CASKPAAGLFNEQYF. As DNA, the CDR3 is TGCGCCAGCAAGCCGGCAGCGGGCCTTTTTAACGAGCAGTACTTC.